These 32 T cell receptor beta chains were sequenced from one sample in a study of neurological immune-mediated disorders. MiXCR, applied by TCRdb to the 5' RACE reads, yields one record per CDR3 protein. The sample shows more than 45,000 distinct CDR3 sequences, around 3.6% of them seen only once. The material sequenced was PBMCs. All receptors come from a young man with multiple sclerosis.

The sample holds many counts of this clonotype. V usage is TRBV4-1 and J usage is TRBJ1-5; maybe TRBD1 (6 bases). V lost 1 base to trimming and J lost 1 base, with 8 bases between them. Germline V gene lookup returns CDR1 MGHRA and CDR2 YSYEKL. The CDR3 runs 15 residues. CDR3 DNA: TGCGCCAGCAGCCAAGGGGACACCAGCAATCAGCCCCAGCATTTT. Protein product: CASSQGDTSNQPQHF.

The table lists this clonotype with many counts. A junction end diverges from the germline sequence, so it may reflect a read error. The V and J genes are TRBV28 and TRBJ2-4, with a tentative D call TRBD1 (6 bases). There are 13 residues in the CDR3. Looked up from germline, CDR1 is MDHEN and CDR2 is SYDVKM. CDR3 sequence reads: CASTPSLQGRLHF. CDR3 sequence (DNA): TGTGCCAGCACCCCATCTTTACAGGGCCGACTCCACTTC.

This clonotype appeared many times. Here the CDR3 reads CASSEGAGADTQYF. The CDR3 coding sequence is TGTGCCAGCAGTGAAGGGGCTGGGGCAGATACGCAGTATTTT. The chain has TRBV6-4 and TRBJ2-3; tentatively, D is TRBD1 (5 bases). This CDR3 contains 14 residues. Germline V gene sequence: CDR1 MRHNA, CDR2 SNTAGT. V gave up 3 bases and J gave up 4 bases, with 11 bases separating them.

This clonotype was observed at least ten times. The chain carries TRBV3-1 and TRBJ2-5, with 7 bases matching TRBD1. The length of the CDR3 is 18 residues. The V and J ends lost 1 base and 0 bases, in that order; junction bases with no gene match: 11. Germline values: CDR1 LGHDT, CDR2 YNNKEL (reference sequence). The CDR3, as DNA: TGTGCCAGCAGCCAAGGCACGGGCAGGGGGAGATACCAAGAGACCCAGTACTTC. Residues: CASSQGTGRGRYQETQYF.

This clonotype was counted ten times or more. This rearrangement joins TRBV5-6 to TRBJ1-5; unclear D gene. Germline V gene data show CDR1 as SGHDT and CDR2 as YYEEEE. Trimming left V 1 base short and J 5 bases short, with 4 bases between. This CDR3 is 12 amino acids long. CDR3 DNA: TGTGCCAGCAGCTTGCCTGATCAGCCCCAGCATTTT. Translation: CASSLPDQPQHF.

This clonotype was picked up many times. The chain combines TRBV20-1 with TRBJ1-3; no clear D gene. Germline V gene lookup returns CDR1 DFQATT and CDR2 SNEGSKA (reference sequence). The CDR3 extends over 15 amino acids. The V end lost 6 bases, the J end lost 2 bases, and 17 bases lay between the germline ends. The CDR3 sequence: CSASRWAVAGNTIYF. DNA for the CDR3: TGCAGTGCCTCTAGATGGGCAGTAGCTGGAAACACCATATATTTT.

This clonotype was observed many times. J is TRBJ2-4 and V is TRBV7-9, with D maybe TRBD2 (6 bases). CDR3 size: 16 residues. Looked up from germline, CDR1 is SEHNR and CDR2 is FQNEAQ (reference sequence). The V end lost 5 bases, the J end lost 3 bases, and 17 bases lay between the germline ends. This CDR3 reads CASSMGRGTFKNIQYF. The CDR3 region has the DNA TGTGCCAGCAGCATGGGGCGGGGCACTTTCAAAAACATTCAGTACTTC.

Ten or more counts support this clonotype. The V gene is TRBV7-2, the J gene TRBJ1-1; 8 bases map to TRBD1. V was clipped by 3 bases and J by 8 bases; unmatched bases: 11. Germline V CDR1 and CDR2: SGHTA, FQGNSA. The CDR3 runs to 15 residues. CDR3: CASSFPDRDLGEAFF. The CDR3 DNA reads as TGTGCCAGCAGCTTCCCGGACAGGGACCTCGGAGAAGCTTTCTTT.

This clonotype has at least ten counts. The J gene is TRBJ2-1, the V gene TRBV7-2; 9 nucleotides line up with TRBD2. This CDR3 region has 18 residues. With 0 bases clipped from V and 0 bases from J, the junction kept 6 bases outside the gene matches. CDR1 SGHTA and CDR2 FQGNSA come from the germline V gene. CDR3 in DNA: TGTGCCAGCAGCTTAGCGCGGAGTAGCGGGAGCTCCTACAATGAGCAGTTCTTC. This encodes CASSLARSSGSSYNEQFF. Filled out from reference TRBV7-2 and TRBJ2-1, the complete variable domain reads GAGVSQSPSNKVTEKGKDVELRCDPISGHTALYWYRQSLGQGLEFLIYFQGNSAPDKSGLPSDRFSAERTGGSVSTLTIQRTQQEDSAVYLCASSLARSSGSSYNEQFFGPGTRLTVL.

At least ten counts were recorded for this clonotype. CDR3 DNA sequence: TGTGCCAGCAGCTTAGATCCGGTGGGTGGCTACACCTTC. Amino acids: CASSLDPVGGYTF. This chain connects TRBV7-3 to TRBJ1-2, with no clear D. The CDR3 has 13 residues. V lost 2 bases, J lost 7 bases, and 11 bases lay in between. Germline CDR1 is SGHTA and CDR2 is FQGTGA.

The rearrangement links TRBV27 to TRBJ2-5, with TRBD1 identical over 10 bases. V trimming: 8 bases; J trimming: 2 bases; junction bases outside the gene matches: 8. This CDR3 spans 15 amino acids. CDR1 and CDR2 from the germline V gene are MNHEY and SMNVEV (reference sequence). The CDR3 sequence is CASGPGTGVQETQYF. CDR3 nucleotides: TGTGCCAGCGGCCCTGGGACAGGGGTACAAGAGACCCAGTACTTC.

This clonotype was seen many times. The chain carries TRBV12-3 or TRBV12-4 and TRBJ2-7; 9 bases agree with TRBD1. V shed 5 bases, J shed 3 bases, and the junction held 11 bases outside the gene matches. The CDR3 runs 16 residues. The CDR3 bases are TGTGCCAGCAGTCCCGGGACAGGGAGTGTGGGCTACGAGCAGTACTTC. It translates to CASSPGTGSVGYEQYF.

This clonotype was detected a few times. This clone may be a read error of a much larger clone one base away. The J gene is TRBJ2-7, the V gene TRBV20-1; TRBD1 aligns across 10 bases. CDR1 DFQATT and CDR2 SNEGSKA come from the germline V gene (reference sequence). The CDR3 length is 15 residues. V lost 0 bases, J lost 7 bases, and 9 bases stayed unmatched. CDR3 in DNA: TGCAGTGCTAGAGATTCCTCCGGGACAGGGGAAGAGCAGTACTTC. This codes for CSARDSSGTGEEQYF.

Ten or more counts support this clonotype. As DNA, the CDR3 is TGTGCCATCAGTGAGTCTGAGGCGCAGCCCCAGCATTTT. This gives the protein CAISESEAQPQHF. The rearrangement links TRBV10-3 to TRBJ1-5, with D unclear. The CDR3 is made up of 13 amino acids. Between the trimmed V and J ends, which lost 0 bases and 7 bases, there was a span of 7 bases. Germline V gene sequence: CDR1 ENHRY, CDR2 SYGVKD.

The sample holds many counts of this clonotype. CDR3 residues: CASSFRDSSTDTQYF. CDR3 bases: TGTGCCAGCAGCTTCCGGGACAGTAGCACAGATACGCAGTATTTT. The V call is TRBV27, the J call TRBJ2-3; 7 bases align to TRBD1. The CDR3 runs 15 residues. Germline CDR1 and CDR2: MNHEY and SMNVEV (reference sequence). Losses at the gene ends were 6 bases for V and 0 bases for J; bases not matched to a gene: 6.

This clonotype has a count of ten or more. The gene calls are TRBV27 and TRBJ2-1; D is perhaps TRBD2 (7 bases). This CDR3 is built from 14 residues. V lost 5 bases and J lost 10, with 18 bases in between. The germline V gene encodes CDR1 MNHEY and CDR2 SMNVEV (reference sequence). CDR3: CASSAPGGEWEQFF. In DNA form, the CDR3 reads TGTGCCAGCAGTGCCCCGGGGGGCGAGTGGGAGCAGTTCTTC.

The table lists this clonotype with many counts. V usage is TRBV25-1 and J usage is TRBJ2-5, with a possible D match to TRBD2 (5 bases). Trimming took 2 bases from V and 5 from J, leaving 24 bases between them. The CDR3 has 18 amino acids. The germline V gene has CDR1 MGHDK and CDR2 SYGVNS. CDR3 DNA: TGTGCCAGCAGTGAAACCAAGGGTACCAGTCTAGCATGGGAGACCCAGTACTTC. It specifies CASSETKGTSLAWETQYF.

This clonotype came up many times. The chain is built from TRBV7-3 and TRBJ2-7, with 8 bases matching TRBD1. J was trimmed by 6 bases and V by 5 bases; bases with no gene match: 9. CDR3 length: 14 amino acids. The germline CDR1 and CDR2 sequences are SGHTA and FQGTGA. The CDR3 region is CASSPQGQGSEQYF. CDR3 nucleotide sequence: TGTGCCAGCAGCCCCCAAGGACAGGGAAGCGAGCAGTACTTC.

This clonotype was seen at least ten times. This chain uses TRBV4-2 with TRBJ2-7, with TRBD1 matching over 7 bases. The V gene end was trimmed by 0 bases and the J gene end by 0 bases; junction bases not matched to a gene: 2. This CDR3 comprises 15 residues. Germline V CDR1 and CDR2: LGHNA, YNFKEQ. CDR3 amino acids: CASSQERDSSYEQYF. The CDR3 DNA sequence: TGTGCCAGCAGCCAAGAAAGGGACAGCTCCTACGAGCAGTACTTC.

This clonotype showed up many times. Here the CDR3 DNA reads TGCAGTGCTAGAGATCCGGGACGGCATAACTATGGCTACACCTTC. It codes for CSARDPGRHNYGYTF. V usage is TRBV20-1 and J usage is TRBJ1-2; weak D call: TRBD1 (5 bases). Germline assignment: CDR1 DFQATT and CDR2 SNEGSKA (reference sequence). V lost 0 bases and J lost 1, with 12 bases in between. This CDR3 spans 15 amino acids.

As regards this clonotype: Just one base apart from a much larger clone, this may be a read error. V and J are TRBV20-1 and TRBJ2-3, with D possibly being TRBD1 (6 bases). The V gene lost 6 bases and the J gene lost 7 bases, with 17 bases spanning the gap. The CDR3 totals 13 residues. From germline, CDR1 is DFQATT and CDR2 SNEGSKA (reference sequence). In DNA form, the CDR3 reads TGCAGTGCCAGTAGGGGGTCAGGCAATACGCAGTATTTT. Translated: CSASRGSGNTQYF.

At least ten counts were recorded for this clonotype. This chain links TRBV28 with TRBJ2-7; the match to TRBD1 covers 7 bases. The germline V gene has CDR1 MDHEN and CDR2 SYDVKM. The CDR3 has 15 residues. V gave up 6 bases and J gave up 5 bases; unmatched junction bases: 13. For the CDR3, the DNA is TGTGCCAGCAGGCCCGGACAGGCTTATCACCACGAGCAGTACTTC. It encodes CASRPGQAYHHEQYF.

Turning to this clonotype: In this CDR3 the conserved last residue, phenylalanine or tryptophan, is missing, so a read error is likely. The chain couples TRBV20-1 to TRBJ2-7, with 7 bases that match TRBD2. Germline CDR1 reads DFQATT; CDR2 reads SNEGSKA (reference sequence). CDR3 length equals 12 residues. As DNA, the CDR3 is TGCAGTGCTACTAGCGGCTCCAACGAGCAGTACAAC. It codes for CSATSGSNEQYN.

Ten or more counts support this clonotype. The chain links TRBV20-1 to TRBJ1-5; D is undetermined. The V gene's germline CDR1 is DFQATT and CDR2 SNEGSKA (reference sequence). The V end was cut by 5 bases, the J end by 6 bases, with 11 bases between. The CDR3 sequence is 12 residues long. In DNA, the CDR3 is TGCAGTGCTGGCTACCCGGGTCAGCCCCAGCATTTT. Amino acid sequence: CSAGYPGQPQHF.

This clonotype was recorded many times. The gene calls are TRBV29-1 and TRBJ2-7; D is undetermined. CDR1 is SQVTM, CDR2 ANQGSEA, per germline. V lost 3 bases and J lost 3, with 6 bases in between. The CDR3 runs 11 residues. CDR3 loop: CSVDQDYEQYF. The CDR3 bases are TGCAGCGTTGACCAAGACTACGAGCAGTACTTC.

The chain joins TRBV18 to TRBJ1-1; TRBD1 agrees at 7 bases. Germline loops: CDR1 KGHSH, CDR2 LQKENI. V shed 4 bases, J shed 1 base, and the junction held 3 bases outside the gene matches. CDR3 length: 14 amino acids. CDR3 coding DNA: TGTGCCAGCTCACTTCAGGGGGAGAACACTGAAGCTTTCTTT. It codes for CASSLQGENTEAFF. The variable domain in full, with the rest retrieved from reference TRBV18 and TRBJ1-1, is NAGVMQNPRHLVRRRGQEARLRCSPMKGHSHVYWYRQLPEEGLKFMVYLQKENIIDESGMPKERFSAEFPKEGPSILRIQQVVRGDSAAYFCASSLQGENTEAFFGQGTRLTVV.

This clonotype showed up many times. This chain joins TRBV12-3 or TRBV12-4 and TRBJ2-2; D not resolved. The V gene lost 8 bases and the J gene lost 2 bases, with 15 bases spanning the gap. The CDR3 runs 15 residues. The CDR3 DNA is TGTGCCAGCGCCCTCTGGCGACCTAACACCGGGGAGCTGTTTTTT. It translates to CASALWRPNTGELFF.

Many counts were recorded for this clonotype. The gene calls are TRBV7-2 and TRBJ1-5; 8 bases line up with TRBD1. The V segment lost 1 base and the J segment 4 bases; nucleotides outside the gene matches: 3. CDR1 is SGHTA and CDR2 is FQGNSA in the germline V gene. The CDR3 is 15 residues long. The CDR3 region has the DNA TGTGCCAGCAGCTTAGGCGGGACAGGAAATCAGCCCCAGCATTTT. This translates into CASSLGGTGNQPQHF. Full variable domain (outside the CDR3, taken from reference TRBV7-2 and TRBJ1-5): GAGVSQSPSNKVTEKGKDVELRCDPISGHTALYWYRQSLGQGLEFLIYFQGNSAPDKSGLPSDRFSAERTGGSVSTLTIQRTQQEDSAVYLCASSLGGTGNQPQHFGDGTRLSIL.

Points on this clonotype: The junction shows a germline mismatch at one end, possibly a read error. This chain uses TRBV7-3 with TRBJ2-1; 7 bases agree with TRBD2. CDR1 is SGHTA and CDR2 is FQGTGA in the germline V gene. The CDR3 covers 16 residues. The CDR3 region is CANSLNGGSSYNEQFF. CDR3 DNA sequence: TGTGCCAACAGCTTAAATGGCGGGAGTTCCTACAATGAGCAGTTCTTC.

There are many counts of this clonotype. CDR3 nucleotides: TGTGCCACCAGCCCTGCCCGGGACAGGGGGCGCGTTGACTATGGCTACACCTTC. Its translation: CATSPARDRGRVDYGYTF. This sequence joins TRBV15 and TRBJ1-2; 12 bases are a match to TRBD1. V dropped 5 bases and J dropped 3; count of bases not matched to a gene: 13. Germline V gene lookup returns CDR1 LNHNV and CDR2 YYDKDF (reference sequence). The CDR3 loop spans 18 amino acids.

This clonotype was observed many times. The chain carries TRBV10-2 and TRBJ1-1; tentative D call: TRBD1 (5 bases). Germline loops: CDR1 WSHSY, CDR2 SAAADI. There are 12 residues in the CDR3. Trimming cost V 6 bases and J 0 bases, with 5 bases left between them. CDR3 residues: CASRGLNTEAFF. CDR3 DNA: TGCGCCAGCAGGGGGCTGAACACTGAAGCTTTCTTT.

This clonotype was counted ten times or more. V usage is TRBV12-3 or TRBV12-4 and J usage is TRBJ1-1; a possible D gene is TRBD1 (6 bases). Trimming removed 7 bases at V and 4 bases at J, with 10 bases between. This CDR3 is 12 amino acids long. The CDR3 DNA reads as TGTGCCAGCAAACTAGGGGGCACTGAAGCTTTCTTT. Its protein is CASKLGGTEAFF.